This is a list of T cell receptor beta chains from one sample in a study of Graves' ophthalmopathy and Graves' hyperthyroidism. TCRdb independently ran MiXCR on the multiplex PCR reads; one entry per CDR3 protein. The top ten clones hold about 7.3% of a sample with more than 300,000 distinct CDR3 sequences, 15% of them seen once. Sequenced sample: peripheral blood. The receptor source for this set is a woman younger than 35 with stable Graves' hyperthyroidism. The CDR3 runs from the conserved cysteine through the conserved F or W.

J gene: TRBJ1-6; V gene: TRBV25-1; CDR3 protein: CASSYRGARDSPLHF
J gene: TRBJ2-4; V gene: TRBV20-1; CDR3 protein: CSAREPQGGIQYF
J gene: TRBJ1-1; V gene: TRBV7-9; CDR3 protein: CASSLPKLGGTEAFF
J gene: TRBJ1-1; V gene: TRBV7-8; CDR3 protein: CTSSRYRVTTEAFF
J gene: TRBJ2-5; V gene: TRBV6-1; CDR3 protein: CASSVIRVQETQYF
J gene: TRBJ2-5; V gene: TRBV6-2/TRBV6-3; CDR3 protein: CATSWGGWAQYF
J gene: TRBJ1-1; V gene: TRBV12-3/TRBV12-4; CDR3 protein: CASSSSVNTEAFF
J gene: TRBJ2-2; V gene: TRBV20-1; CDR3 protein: CSAIGTGNTGELFF
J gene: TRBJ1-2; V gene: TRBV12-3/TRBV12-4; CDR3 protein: CASSLRGRGLDGYTF
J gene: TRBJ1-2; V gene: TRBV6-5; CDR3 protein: CASSYSAGVDYGYTF
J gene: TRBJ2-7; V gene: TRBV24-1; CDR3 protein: CATSDPRGYEQYF
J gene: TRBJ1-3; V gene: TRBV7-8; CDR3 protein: CASSLSGTPRSSGNTIYF
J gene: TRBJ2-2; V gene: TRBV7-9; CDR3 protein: CASSFRDGNTGELFF
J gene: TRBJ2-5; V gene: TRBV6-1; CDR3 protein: CASNPATQETQYF
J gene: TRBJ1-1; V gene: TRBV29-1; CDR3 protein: CSVDRGLNTEAFF
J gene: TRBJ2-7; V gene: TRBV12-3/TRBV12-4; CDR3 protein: CASSLAGSGPYEQYF
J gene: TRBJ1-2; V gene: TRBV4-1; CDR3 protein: CASSQPLRGPRANYGYTF
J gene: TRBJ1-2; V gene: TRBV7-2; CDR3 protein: CASSPGATRRYGYTF
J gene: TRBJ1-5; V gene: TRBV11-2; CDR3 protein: CASSRDQPQHF
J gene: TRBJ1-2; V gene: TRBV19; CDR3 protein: CASSIGGNLGYGYTF
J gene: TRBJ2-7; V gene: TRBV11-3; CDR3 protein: CASSLDTVVHEQYF
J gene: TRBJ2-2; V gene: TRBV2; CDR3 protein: CASTRSGELFF
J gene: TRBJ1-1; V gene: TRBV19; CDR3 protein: CASSIVGVMNTEAFF
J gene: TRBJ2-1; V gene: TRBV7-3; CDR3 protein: CASSPGGGSYNEQFF
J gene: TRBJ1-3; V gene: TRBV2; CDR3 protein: CASSEGGGPGNTIYF
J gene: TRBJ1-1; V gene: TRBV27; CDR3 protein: CATRPTVNTEAFF
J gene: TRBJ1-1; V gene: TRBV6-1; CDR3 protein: CASSPGPPAAFF
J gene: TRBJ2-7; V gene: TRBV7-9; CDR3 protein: CASSLKSLDEQYF
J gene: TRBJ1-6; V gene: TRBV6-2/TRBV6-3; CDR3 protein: CATSTRGSYNSPLHF
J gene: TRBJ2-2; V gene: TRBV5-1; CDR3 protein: CASSSIGTSGGASGELFF
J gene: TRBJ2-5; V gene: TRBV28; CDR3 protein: CASSLEIAGGRETQYF
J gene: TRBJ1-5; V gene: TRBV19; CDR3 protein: CASSISAYSNQPQHF
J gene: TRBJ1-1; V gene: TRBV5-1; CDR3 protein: CASSLGPEMNTEAFF
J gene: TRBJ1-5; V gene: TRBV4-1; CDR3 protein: CASSQVDWGQPQHF
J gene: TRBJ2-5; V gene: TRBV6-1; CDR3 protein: CASSRRQRGGEGTQYF
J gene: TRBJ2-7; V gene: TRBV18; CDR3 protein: CASSPRRDRGNEQYF
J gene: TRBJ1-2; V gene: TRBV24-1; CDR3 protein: CATSESTVRGYTF
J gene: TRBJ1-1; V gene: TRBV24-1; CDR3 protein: CATSSRGNTEAFF
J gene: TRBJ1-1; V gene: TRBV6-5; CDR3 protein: CASSYIGQGPGEAFF
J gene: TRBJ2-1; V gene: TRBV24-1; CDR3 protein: CATSDPGTSDPLRTYNEQFF
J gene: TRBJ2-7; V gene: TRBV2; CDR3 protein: CASSEWGAEQYF
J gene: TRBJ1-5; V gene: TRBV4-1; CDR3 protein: CASSHTGRGQPQHF
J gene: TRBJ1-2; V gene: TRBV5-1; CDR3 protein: CASSGALYGYTF
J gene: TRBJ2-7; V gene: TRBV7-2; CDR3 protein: CASSLNSGGPYEQYF
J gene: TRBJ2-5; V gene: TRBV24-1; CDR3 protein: CATSDFGWGAQETQYF
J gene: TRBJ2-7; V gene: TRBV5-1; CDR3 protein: CASSWGGDGGEQYF
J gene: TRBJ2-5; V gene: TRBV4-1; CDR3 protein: CASSHRGEKQETQYF